This T cell receptor (beta chain) was profiled in a study of shared clonotypes between healthy human individuals. Study-wide results and caveats: Naive subsets usually exceeded memory subsets in estimated richness.

Comment on this clone: Its antigen is not identified.

This CDR3 spans 15 amino acids. Between the trimmed V and J ends, which lost 6 bases and 1 base, there was a span of 15 bases. CDR1 MDHEN and CDR2 SYDVKM come from the germline V gene. Donors were healthy HIV-negative adults without recent acute infections or vaccinations. On sorted subsets, replicate PCRs used about 200 ng DNA, or tens of thousands of T cell genomes. Authors' methods: Junction-only immunoSEQ sequences carried no quality scores, so filtering differed. Using immunoSEQ multiplex PCR, the repertoire was profiled, and TCRdb retains in-frame clones only, with some absent. V and J calls and clone size come straight from that table; D and trimming were deduced from the DNA. The sample has 2.3 million or so clones, 85% to 95% seen once.

V and J are TRBV28 and TRBJ1-1, with D unclear. The TCR was taken from a man between 18 and 29 years old in good health. Some clones in this sample may be carry-over from other donors' samples. The sample was naive CD4+ T cells from PBMCs. Described subset: CD45RA+ positively selected. In DNA, the CDR3 is TGTGCCAGCAGAAAAGAGAGGGTACGGAACACTGAAGCTTTCTTT. Its translation: CASRKERVRNTEAFF. The whole variable domain, remainder taken from reference TRBV28 and TRBJ1-1, is DVKVTQSSRYLVKRTGEKVFLECVQDMDHENMFWYRQDPGLGLRLIYFSYDVKMKEKGDIPEGYSVSREKKERFSLILESASTNQTSMYLCASRKERVRNTEAFFGQGTRLTVV.